This paragraph reports one T cell receptor (beta chain). The CDR3 has 15 residues. Per germline, CDR1 MNHEY and CDR2 SVGAGI. TCRdb reanalyzed the 5' RACE reads and collapses them to one entry per CDR3 protein, without DNA. The sample's table shows 200,000 to 250,000 distinct CDR3 sequences. These data originate in a study of monozygotic twins with inflammatory bowel disease. Per donor, about 2.5 ml of blood was collected and frozen. This chain uses TRBV6-5 with TRBJ2-2. The sample comprised blood. This receptor was taken from a human donor with ulcerative colitis or Crohn's disease, or a healthy co-twin of an affected twin (not recorded which). The CDR3 protein is CASSLWPQDTGELFF.